These T cell receptor beta chains were read from a single sample in a study of T cell responses to AZD1222 COVID-19 vaccine. The repertoire was sequenced with immunoSEQ multiplex PCR; TCRdb's copy has only in-frame clones and lacks some. The sample contains 150,000 or so clones, roughly nine tenths of which appear only once. The starting material was peripheral blood, obtained on day 0 of AZD1222 vaccination. These receptors were obtained from an adult in good health. Both conserved end residues are part of each CDR3. A D gene is named only where the DNA matches it firmly. Part of the rows lack a size; the others show once, few, many or a class for expanded clones.

D,size,J,V,CDR3,DNA
TRBD1,NA,TRBJ2-2,TRBV4-1,CASSRGIVGQGNTGELFF,TGCGCCAGCAGCCGGGGCATTGTAGGACAGGGGAACACCGGGGAGCTGTTTTTT
NA,NA,TRBJ2-3,TRBV6-5,CASSPPDSTDTQYF,TGTGCCAGCAGCCCCCCAGACAGTACAGATACGCAGTATTTT
NA,NA,TRBJ2-7,TRBV24-1,CATSDSGRQSYEQYF,TGTGCCACCAGTGATTCGGGGCGGCAGTCCTACGAGCAGTACTTC
NA,NA,TRBJ2-5,TRBV19,CASSTDRETQYF,TGTGCCAGTAGTACGGACAGAGAGACCCAGTACTTC
NA,few,TRBJ2-3,TRBV19,CAATSQGEDTQYF,TGTGCCGCCACCTCCCAGGGCGAAGATACGCAGTATTTT
NA,NA,TRBJ1-2,TRBV11-2,CASSVALASLYGYTF,TGTGCCAGCAGCGTGGCATTGGCCTCCCTCTATGGCTACACCTTC
TRBD1,once,TRBJ2-7,TRBV13,CASSYSGRDRDYEQYF,TGTGCCAGCAGCTATAGTGGCCGGGACAGGGACTACGAGCAGTACTTC
TRBD1,NA,TRBJ1-2,TRBV5-6,CASSLPPGQGDYGYTF,TGTGCCAGCAGCTTGCCGCCGGGACAGGGCGACTATGGCTACACCTTC
NA,NA,TRBJ2-1,TRBV19,CASSIQHEQFF,TGTGCCAGTAGTATACAGCATGAGCAGTTCTTC
NA,NA,TRBJ1-6,TRBV9,CASSVDPLGPLHF,TGTGCCAGCAGCGTAGATCCCCTAGGACCCCTCCACTTT
NA,few,TRBJ1-6,TRBV3-1/TRBV3-2,CASSQGAGRDSPLHF,TGTGCCAGCAGCCAAGGTGCAGGGAGAGACTCACCCCTCCACTTT